Listed here are 8 T cell receptor beta chains from one sample, sequenced in a study of cytomegalovirus exposure and HLA in healthy donors. PCR primers comprised 60 Vbeta and 13 Jbeta primers. TCRdb's copy holds only in-frame clones and misses some; the assay was immunoSEQ multiplex PCR. The data contain roughly 81,000 clones, roughly 80% of them singletons. Material for sequencing was PBMCs. The receptors derive from a boy aged 10-17 years in good health and CMV-seronegative.

V is TRBV5-1 and J is TRBJ1-4; D call uncertain. The CDR3 covers 14 residues. Per the germline V gene, CDR1 is SGHRS and CDR2 is YFSETQ. Trimming took off 0 bases at V and 3 bases at J, with 6 bases between the two ends. CDR3 amino acids: CASSLGGPNEKLFF. In nucleotides, the CDR3 is TGCGCCAGCAGCTTGGGCGGTCCTAATGAAAAACTGTTTTTT.

The rearrangement links TRBV29-1 to TRBJ2-6; 8 positions match TRBD1. The CDR3 extends over 15 amino acids. Per germline, CDR1 SQVTM and CDR2 ANQGSEA. J lost 4 bases, V lost 6 bases, and 8 bases had no gene match. This CDR3 reads CSVAGQGDGANVLTF. CDR3 in DNA: TGCAGCGTCGCAGGACAGGGTGACGGGGCCAACGTCCTGACTTTC.

V usage is TRBV6-6 and J usage is TRBJ1-1; unclear D gene. The CDR3 totals 14 residues. The ends were cut back, 6 bases at V and 3 bases at J, with 14 bases in the middle. CDR1 is MNHNY and CDR2 is SVGAGI in the germline V gene (reference sequence). The CDR3: CASSVRRAHTEAFF. The CDR3 DNA reads TGTGCCAGCAGCGTCCGGAGGGCCCACACTGAAGCTTTCTTT.

A single count supports this clone. The chain combines TRBV6-1 with TRBJ2-5; TRBD1 might be the D (6 bases). Trimming removed 5 bases from V and 2 bases from J, with 9 bases in between. CDR3 length equals 13 residues. Germline CDR1 is MNHNS and CDR2 is SASEGT. The CDR3 DNA reads as TGTGCCAGCAGTAATAGGGGGCAAGAGACCCAGTACTTC. Translated, it gives CASSNRGQETQYF.

The V and J genes are TRBV21-1 and TRBJ1-1; the table names TRBD1, a call not compared with the DNA. TRBV21-1 is annotated as a pseudogene. The CDR3 is made up of 17 amino acids. For the CDR3, the DNA is TGTGCCAGCAGCGAGGGTGAGGACAGGGTATGTGACACTGAAGCTTTCTTT. Amino acids: CASSEGEDRVCDTEAFF.

The chain is built from TRBV6-1 and TRBJ2-7; 9 bases are a match to TRBD1. With V trimmed by 5 bases and J by 5 bases, 7 bases remained unmatched. The germline CDR1 and CDR2 sequences are MNHNS and SASEGT. This CDR3 is built from 14 residues. The CDR3 DNA is TGTGCCAGCAGTATCCGGGACAGGGCTCACGAGCAGTACTTC. This codes for CASSIRDRAHEQYF.

The chain couples TRBV5-8 to TRBJ2-2, with 7 bases that match TRBD1. J gave up 1 base and V 4 bases, and 4 bases lay outside the gene matches. This CDR3 has 15 residues. CDR1 SGHTS and CDR2 YDEGEE come from the germline V gene. Written as DNA, the CDR3 is TGTGCCAGCAGCCCCGGGACAGTGAACACCGGGGAGCTGTTTTTT. It translates to CASSPGTVNTGELFF.

V is TRBV14 and J is TRBJ1-1; 8 positions agree with TRBD1. CDR1 SGHDN and CDR2 FVKESK come from the germline V gene. With 4 bases clipped from V and 7 bases from J, the junction kept 2 bases outside the gene matches. This CDR3 contains 12 residues. CDR3 sequence reads: CASSPGQGEAFF. The CDR3 bases are TGTGCCAGCAGCCCCGGACAGGGTGAAGCTTTCTTT.